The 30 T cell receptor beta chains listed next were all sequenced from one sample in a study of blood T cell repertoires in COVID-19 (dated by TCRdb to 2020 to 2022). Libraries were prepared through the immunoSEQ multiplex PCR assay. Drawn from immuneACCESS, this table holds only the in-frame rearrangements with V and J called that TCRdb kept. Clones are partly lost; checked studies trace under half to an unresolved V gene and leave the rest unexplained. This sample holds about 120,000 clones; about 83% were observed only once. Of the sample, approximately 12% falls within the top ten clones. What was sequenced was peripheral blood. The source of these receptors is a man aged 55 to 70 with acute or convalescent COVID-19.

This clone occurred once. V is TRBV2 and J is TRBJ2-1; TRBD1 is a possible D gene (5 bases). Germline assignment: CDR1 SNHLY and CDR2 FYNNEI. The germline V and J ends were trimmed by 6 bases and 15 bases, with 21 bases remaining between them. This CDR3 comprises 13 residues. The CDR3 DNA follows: TGTGCCAGCAGCTCGCTAGACAGTGGAAAGTTGTTCTTC. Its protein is CASSSLDSGKLFF.

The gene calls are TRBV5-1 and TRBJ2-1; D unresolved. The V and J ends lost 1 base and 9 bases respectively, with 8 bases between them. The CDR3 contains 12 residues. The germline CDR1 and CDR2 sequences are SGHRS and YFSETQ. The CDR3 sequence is CASSLKTGEQFF. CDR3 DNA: TGCGCCAGCAGCTTGAAGACGGGTGAGCAGTTCTTC.

The DNA of the CDR3 is TGTGCCAGCACAGGCAGGGGTGGCTACGAGCAGTACTTC. This codes for CASTGRGGYEQYF. The chain uses TRBV7-8 and TRBJ2-7, with a tentative D call TRBD1 (6 bases). Germline lookup yields CDR1 SGHVS and CDR2 FQNEAQ. There are 13 residues in the CDR3. Trimming stripped 7 bases from V and 3 bases from J, with 13 bases between.

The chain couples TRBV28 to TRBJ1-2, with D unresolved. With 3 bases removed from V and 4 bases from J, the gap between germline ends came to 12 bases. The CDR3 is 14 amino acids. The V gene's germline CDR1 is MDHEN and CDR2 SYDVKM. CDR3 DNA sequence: TGTGCCAGCAGTTTTCCCACGAGAACCTATGGCTACACCTTC. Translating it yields CASSFPTRTYGYTF.

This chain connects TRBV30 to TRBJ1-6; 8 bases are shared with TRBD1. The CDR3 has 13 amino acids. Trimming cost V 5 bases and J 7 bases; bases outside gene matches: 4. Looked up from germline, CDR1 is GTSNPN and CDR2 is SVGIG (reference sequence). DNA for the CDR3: TGTGCCTGGCAGACAGGGGCAAATTCACCCCTCCACTTT. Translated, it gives CAWQTGANSPLHF. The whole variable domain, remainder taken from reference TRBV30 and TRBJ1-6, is SQTIHQWPATLVQPVGSPLSLECTVEGTSNPNLYWYRQAAGRGLQLLFYSVGIGQISSEVPQNLSASRPQDRQFILSSKKLLLSDSGFYLCAWQTGANSPLHFGNGTRLTVT.

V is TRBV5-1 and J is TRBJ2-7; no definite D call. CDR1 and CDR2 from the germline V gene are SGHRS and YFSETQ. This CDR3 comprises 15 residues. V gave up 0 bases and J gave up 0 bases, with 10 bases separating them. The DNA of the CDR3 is TGCGCCAGCAGCTTGGTTCAGAGGTCCTCCTACGAGCAGTACTTC. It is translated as CASSLVQRSSYEQYF.

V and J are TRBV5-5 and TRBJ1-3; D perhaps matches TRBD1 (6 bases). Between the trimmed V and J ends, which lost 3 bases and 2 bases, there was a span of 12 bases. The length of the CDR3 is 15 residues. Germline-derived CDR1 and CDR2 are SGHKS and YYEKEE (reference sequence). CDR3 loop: CASSSVWGPGNTIYF. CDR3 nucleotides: TGTGCCAGCAGCTCCGTCTGGGGGCCTGGAAACACCATATATTTT.

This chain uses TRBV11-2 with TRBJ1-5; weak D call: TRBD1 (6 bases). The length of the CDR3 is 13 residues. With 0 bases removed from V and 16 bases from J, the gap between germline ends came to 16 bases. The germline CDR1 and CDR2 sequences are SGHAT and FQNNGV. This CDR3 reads CASSLDPQGRKHF. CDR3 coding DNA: TGTGCCAGCAGCTTAGATCCACAGGGCCGGAAACATTTT.

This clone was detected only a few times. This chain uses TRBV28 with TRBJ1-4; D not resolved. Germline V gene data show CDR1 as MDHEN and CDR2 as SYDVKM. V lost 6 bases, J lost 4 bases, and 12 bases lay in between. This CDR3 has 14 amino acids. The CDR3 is CASSPPGNNEKLFF. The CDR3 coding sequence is TGTGCCAGCAGCCCGCCGGGGAATAATGAAAAACTGTTTTTT.

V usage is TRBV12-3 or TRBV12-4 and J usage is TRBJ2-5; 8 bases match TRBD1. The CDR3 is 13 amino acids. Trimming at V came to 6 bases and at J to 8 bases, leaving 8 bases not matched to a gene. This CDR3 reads CASRAGTGDTQYF. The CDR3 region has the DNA TGTGCCAGCAGGGCCGGGACAGGTGATACCCAGTACTTC.

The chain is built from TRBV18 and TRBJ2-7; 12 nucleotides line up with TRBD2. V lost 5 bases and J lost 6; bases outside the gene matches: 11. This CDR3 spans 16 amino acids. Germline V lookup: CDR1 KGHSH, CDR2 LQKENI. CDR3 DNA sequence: TGTGCCAGCTCATCCATACCGACTAGCGGGAGAACCGAGCAGTACTTC. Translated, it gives CASSSIPTSGRTEQYF.

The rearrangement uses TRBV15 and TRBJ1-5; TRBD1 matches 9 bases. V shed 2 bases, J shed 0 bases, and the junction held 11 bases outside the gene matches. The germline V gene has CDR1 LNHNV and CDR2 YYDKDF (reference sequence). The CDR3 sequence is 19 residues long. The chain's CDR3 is CATSRRTGAVQYSNQPQHF. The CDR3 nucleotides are TGTGCCACCAGCAGACGGACAGGGGCCGTCCAATATAGCAATCAGCCCCAGCATTTT.

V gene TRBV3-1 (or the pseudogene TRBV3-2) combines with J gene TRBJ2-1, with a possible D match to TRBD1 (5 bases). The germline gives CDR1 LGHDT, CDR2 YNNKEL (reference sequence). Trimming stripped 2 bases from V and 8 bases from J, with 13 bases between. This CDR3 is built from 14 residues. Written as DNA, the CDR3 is TGTGCCAGCAGCCAACGGCCAGGGTCGCATGAGCAGTTCTTC. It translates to CASSQRPGSHEQFF.

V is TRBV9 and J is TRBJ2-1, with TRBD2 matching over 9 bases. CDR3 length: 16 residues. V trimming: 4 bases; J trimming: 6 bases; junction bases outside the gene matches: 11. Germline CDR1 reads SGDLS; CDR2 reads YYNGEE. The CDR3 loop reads CASSIISGRGVNEQFF. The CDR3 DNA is TGTGCCAGCAGCATAATTAGCGGGAGAGGGGTCAATGAGCAGTTCTTC. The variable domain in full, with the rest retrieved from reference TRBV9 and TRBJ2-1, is DSGVTQTPKHLITATGQRVTLRCSPRSGDLSVYWYQQSLDQGLQFLIQYYNGEERAKGNILERFSAQQFPDLHSELNLSSLELGDSALYFCASSIISGRGVNEQFFGPGTRLTVL.

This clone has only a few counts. CDR3: CASSYSLRRTNNNEQFF. As DNA, the CDR3 is TGTGCCAGCAGTTACTCCTTGAGACGGACTAATAACAATGAGCAGTTCTTC. The rearrangement uses TRBV6-2 or TRBV6-3 and TRBJ2-1; D may be TRBD2 (6 bases). The germline V gene has CDR1 MNHEY and CDR2 SVGEGT. CDR3 length: 17 residues. Trimming took off 0 bases at V and 5 bases at J, with 17 bases between the two ends.

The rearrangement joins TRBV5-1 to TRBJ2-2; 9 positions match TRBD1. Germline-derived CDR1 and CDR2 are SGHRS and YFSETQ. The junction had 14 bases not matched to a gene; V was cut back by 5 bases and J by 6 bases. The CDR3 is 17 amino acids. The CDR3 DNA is TGCGCCAGCAGTTTGATTCCCCCCGGGACAGGGTCCGGGGAGCTGTTTTTT. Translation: CASSLIPPGTGSGELFF.

CDR3 bases: TGTGCTAGTGGAACGGGGACAGGAGCCTACAATGAGCAGTTCTTC. This gives the protein CASGTGTGAYNEQFF. The chain has TRBV12-5 and TRBJ2-1; TRBD1 agrees at 8 bases. CDR1 is LGHNT, CDR2 FRNRAP, per germline. The junction had 6 bases not matched to a gene; V was cut back by 6 bases and J by 2 bases. This CDR3 spans 15 amino acids.

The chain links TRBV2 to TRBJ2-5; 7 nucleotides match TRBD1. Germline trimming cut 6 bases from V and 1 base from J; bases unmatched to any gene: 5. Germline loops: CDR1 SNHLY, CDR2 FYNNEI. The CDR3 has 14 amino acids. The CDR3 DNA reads TGTGCCAGCAGGGGACAGAAGGCCCAAGAGACCCAGTACTTC. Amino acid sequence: CASRGQKAQETQYF.

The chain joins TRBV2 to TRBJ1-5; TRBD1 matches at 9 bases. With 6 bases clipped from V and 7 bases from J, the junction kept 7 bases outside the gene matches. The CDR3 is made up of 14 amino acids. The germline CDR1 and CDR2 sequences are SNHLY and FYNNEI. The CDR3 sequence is CASRVQGAGQPQHF. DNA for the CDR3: TGTGCCAGCAGAGTACAGGGGGCGGGCCAGCCCCAGCATTTT.

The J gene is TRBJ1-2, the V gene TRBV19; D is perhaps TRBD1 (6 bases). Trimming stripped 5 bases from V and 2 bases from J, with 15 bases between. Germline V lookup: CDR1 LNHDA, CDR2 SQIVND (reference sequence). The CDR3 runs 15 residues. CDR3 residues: CASSPPRTVNYGYTF. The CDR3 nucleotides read TGTGCCAGTAGTCCCCCGAGGACAGTCAACTATGGCTACACCTTC.

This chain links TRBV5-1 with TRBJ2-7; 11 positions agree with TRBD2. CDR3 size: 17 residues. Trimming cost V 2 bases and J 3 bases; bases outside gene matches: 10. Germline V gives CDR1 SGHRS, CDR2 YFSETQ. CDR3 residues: CASSFLPGTSGNYEQYF. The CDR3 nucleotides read TGCGCCAGCAGCTTCTTGCCCGGGACTAGCGGTAACTACGAGCAGTACTTC. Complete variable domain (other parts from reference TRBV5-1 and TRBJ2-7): KAGVTQTPRYLIKTRGQQVTLSCSPISGHRSVSWYQQTPGQGLQFLFEYFSETQRNKGNFPGRFSGRQFSNSRSEMNVSTLELGDSALYLCASSFLPGTSGNYEQYFGPGTRLTVT.

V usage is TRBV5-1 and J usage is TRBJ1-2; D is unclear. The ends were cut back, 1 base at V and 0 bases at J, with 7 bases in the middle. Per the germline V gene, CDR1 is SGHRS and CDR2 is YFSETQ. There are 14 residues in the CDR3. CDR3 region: CASSLNGANYGYTF. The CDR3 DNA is TGCGCCAGCAGCTTGAACGGTGCTAACTATGGCTACACCTTC.

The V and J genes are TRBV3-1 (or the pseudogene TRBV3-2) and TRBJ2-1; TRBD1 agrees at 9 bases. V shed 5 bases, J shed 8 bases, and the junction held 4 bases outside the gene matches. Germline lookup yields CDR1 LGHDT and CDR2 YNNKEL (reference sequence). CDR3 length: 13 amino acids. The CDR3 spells CASSWDRDYEQFF. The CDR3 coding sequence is TGTGCCAGCAGCTGGGACAGGGACTATGAGCAGTTCTTC.

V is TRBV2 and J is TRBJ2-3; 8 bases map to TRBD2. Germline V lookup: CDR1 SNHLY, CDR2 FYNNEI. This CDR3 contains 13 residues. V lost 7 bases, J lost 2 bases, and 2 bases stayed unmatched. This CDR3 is CASKRENTDTQYF. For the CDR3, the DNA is TGTGCCAGCAAGCGGGAGAACACAGATACGCAGTATTTT. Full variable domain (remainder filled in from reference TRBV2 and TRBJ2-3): EPEVTQTPSHQVTQMGQEVILRCVPISNHLYFYWYRQILGQKVEFLVSFYNNEISEKSEIFDDQFSVERPDGSNFTLKIRSTKLEDSAMYFCASKRENTDTQYFGPGTRLTVL.

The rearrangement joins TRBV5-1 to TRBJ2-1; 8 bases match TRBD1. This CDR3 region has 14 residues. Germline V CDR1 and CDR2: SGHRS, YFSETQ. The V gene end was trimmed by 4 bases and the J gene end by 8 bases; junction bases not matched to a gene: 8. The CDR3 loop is CASSRDRGRDEQFF. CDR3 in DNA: TGCGCCAGCAGCCGCGACAGGGGTAGAGATGAGCAGTTCTTC.

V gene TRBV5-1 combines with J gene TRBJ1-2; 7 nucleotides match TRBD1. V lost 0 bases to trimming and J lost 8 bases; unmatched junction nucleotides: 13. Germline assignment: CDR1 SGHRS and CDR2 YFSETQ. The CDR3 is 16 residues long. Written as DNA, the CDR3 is TGCGCCAGCAGCTTGGCCGGTTTGGCTAGGGGGCCAGGCTACACCTTC. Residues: CASSLAGLARGPGYTF.

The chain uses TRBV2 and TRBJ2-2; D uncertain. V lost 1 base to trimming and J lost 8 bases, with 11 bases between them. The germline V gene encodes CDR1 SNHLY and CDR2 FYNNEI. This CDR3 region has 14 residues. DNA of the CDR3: TGTGCCAGCAGTGAAGTCCGCGCGTCTGGGGAGCTGTTTTTT. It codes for CASSEVRASGELFF.

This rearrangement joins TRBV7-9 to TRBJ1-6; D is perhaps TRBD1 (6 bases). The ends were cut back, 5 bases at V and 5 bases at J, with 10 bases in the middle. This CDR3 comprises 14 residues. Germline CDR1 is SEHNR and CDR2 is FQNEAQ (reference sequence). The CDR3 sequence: CASSRDTDNSPLHF. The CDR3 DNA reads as TGTGCCAGCAGCCGGGACACCGATAATTCACCCCTCCACTTT.

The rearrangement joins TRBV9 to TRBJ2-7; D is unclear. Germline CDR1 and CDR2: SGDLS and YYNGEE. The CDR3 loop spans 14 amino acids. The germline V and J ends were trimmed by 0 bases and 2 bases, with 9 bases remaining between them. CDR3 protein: CASSVAGLAYEQYF. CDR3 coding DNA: TGTGCCAGCAGCGTAGCCGGGTTGGCCTACGAGCAGTACTTC.

CDR3 coding DNA: TGTGCCAGTAGTATGGGCCGCAACAATCAGCCCCAGCATTTT. The encoded protein is CASSMGRNNQPQHF. This chain joins TRBV19 and TRBJ1-5; no reliable D call. The CDR3 length is 14 residues. From germline, CDR1 is LNHDA and CDR2 SQIVND (reference sequence). V was cut by 3 bases and J by 3 bases, with 9 bases left in between.